What follows are 32 T cell receptor beta chains derived from one specimen sequenced in a study of T cells in Graves' hyperthyroidism and ophthalmopathy. Amplification yielded TCR beta CDR3 regions, with RNA transcripts as the source. HTBI primers were the set used in a first-round RT-PCR of the TCR CDR3. Via MiXCR, TCRdb re-called the multiplex PCR reads, giving one row per CDR3 protein. The sample includes under 350,000 distinct CDR3 sequences, approximately 18% seen only once; the top ten take under 55%. The sample comprised blood. The receptors derive from a woman in her forties or fifties with Graves' hyperthyroidism.

The chain recombines TRBV2 with TRBJ1-2, with 8 bases that match TRBD1. Germline V lookup: CDR1 SNHLY, CDR2 FYNNEI. J lost 4 bases, V lost 9 bases, and 4 bases had no gene match. The CDR3 is made up of 12 amino acids. The CDR3 sequence is CARGQGAYGYTF. In DNA form, the CDR3 reads TGTGCCAGAGGACAGGGAGCCTATGGCTACACCTTC.

V gene TRBV6-1 combines with J gene TRBJ2-7; no firm D call. V was shortened by 10 bases and J by 5 bases, with 12 bases between the two germline ends. Germline lookup yields CDR1 MNHNS and CDR2 SASEGT. The CDR3 consists of 11 residues. The CDR3 protein is CATAAMNEQYF. The CDR3 coding sequence is TGTGCCACCGCCGCAATGAACGAGCAGTACTTC.

V and J are TRBV7-2 and TRBJ2-5; TRBD2 matches at 7 bases. V was clipped by 5 bases and J by 5 bases; unmatched bases: 11. Germline values: CDR1 SGHTA, CDR2 FQGNSA. There are 15 residues in the CDR3. The CDR3 loop is CASSIRGSFGETQYF. In nucleotides, the CDR3 is TGTGCCAGCAGCATCCGCGGGAGCTTCGGGGAGACCCAGTACTTC.

This clonotype has a handful of counts. The chain joins TRBV19 to TRBJ1-1; the D is unclear. Germline V gives CDR1 LNHDA, CDR2 SQIVND (reference sequence). The length of the CDR3 is 14 residues. V lost 6 bases to trimming and J lost 4 bases, with 15 bases between them. The CDR3 DNA reads TGTGCCAGTAGAATCCAATCAACGGGCACTGAAGCTTTCTTT. Amino acids: CASRIQSTGTEAFF.

The chain links TRBV2 to TRBJ1-2; D is perhaps TRBD1 (6 bases). Looked up from germline, CDR1 is SNHLY and CDR2 is FYNNEI. CDR3 length: 13 residues. Between the trimmed V and J ends, which lost 7 bases and 6 bases, there was a span of 15 bases. The CDR3 spells CASIQGGIDGYTF. The DNA of the CDR3 is TGTGCCAGCATACAGGGTGGGATCGATGGCTACACCTTC.

This chain uses TRBV18 with TRBJ2-2; D gene ambiguous. Germline lookup yields CDR1 KGHSH and CDR2 LQKENI. The V gene lost 6 bases and the J gene lost 7 bases, with 18 bases spanning the gap. The CDR3 extends over 15 amino acids. CDR3 coding DNA: TGTGCCAGCTCCCGCGACGGGCCCCTAAACGGGGAGCTGTTTTTT. Its translation is CASSRDGPLNGELFF. Complete variable domain (other parts from reference TRBV18 and TRBJ2-2): NAGVMQNPRHLVRRRGQEARLRCSPMKGHSHVYWYRQLPEEGLKFMVYLQKENIIDESGMPKERFSAEFPKEGPSILRIQQVVRGDSAAYFCASSRDGPLNGELFFGEGSRLTVL.

Turning to this clonotype: One base away lies a much larger clone, so this may be a sequencing read error. V is TRBV18 and J is TRBJ1-1; D ambiguous. This CDR3 has 15 residues. From germline, CDR1 is KGHSH and CDR2 LQKENI. In DNA form, the CDR3 reads TGTGCCAACTCACCACGGCTCGAGGGTAGGACTGAAGCTTTCTTT. As protein: CANSPRLEGRTEAFF.

The J gene is TRBJ2-7, the V gene TRBV20-1, with D unresolved. The CDR3 is 15 amino acids. V lost 3 bases to trimming and J lost 0 bases, with 15 bases between them. The germline gives CDR1 DFQATT, CDR2 SNEGSKA (reference sequence). The CDR3 DNA is TGCAGTGCTAGGTTTCAAGACCCTAGCTCCTACGAGCAGTACGTC. Translation: CSARFQDPSSYEQYV.

The chain uses TRBV9 and TRBJ1-3, with D possibly being TRBD1 (5 bases). Germline CDR1 SGDLS, CDR2 YYNGEE. This CDR3 is 18 amino acids long. Trimming shortened V by 0 bases and J by 0 bases, and 16 bases separated the two germline ends. The CDR3 here is CASSVEGSQGFSGNTIYF. CDR3 DNA sequence: TGTGCCAGCAGCGTAGAGGGGAGCCAGGGCTTCTCTGGAAACACCATATATTTT.

The chain couples TRBV29-1 to TRBJ2-6; TRBD2 agrees at 7 bases. The J segment lost 0 bases and the V segment lost 6 bases, leaving 14 bases of the junction unmatched. The CDR3 runs 18 residues. Per the germline V gene, CDR1 is SQVTM and CDR2 is ANQGSEA. This chain's CDR3 is CSVKREDRLHSGANVLTF. CDR3 bases: TGCAGCGTGAAACGGGAGGATAGACTGCACTCTGGGGCCAACGTCCTGACTTTC.

V gene TRBV19 combines with J gene TRBJ1-1; possible D gene TRBD1, 5 bases. Trimming removed 6 bases at V and 0 bases at J, with 14 bases between. This CDR3 is 15 amino acids long. Germline V gene sequence: CDR1 LNHDA, CDR2 SQIVND (reference sequence). The chain's CDR3 is CASSPGANMNTEAFF. The DNA for the CDR3 is TGTGCCAGTAGCCCCGGGGCCAACATGAACACTGAAGCTTTCTTT.

This clonotype was found a few times. V and J are TRBV7-9 and TRBJ1-1; D remains unclear. The germline gives CDR1 SEHNR, CDR2 FQNEAQ (reference sequence). This CDR3 region has 14 residues. Deletions cut 5 bases from V and 7 bases from J, with 17 bases between. The CDR3: CASSPGGGDHEAFF. CDR3 bases: TGTGCCAGCAGCCCTGGAGGCGGAGATCATGAAGCTTTCTTT.

This clonotype was counted a few times. V gene TRBV10-2 combines with J gene TRBJ1-5, with TRBD1 matching 8 bases. CDR1 WSHSY and CDR2 SAAADI come from the germline V gene. This CDR3 region has 15 residues. The V segment lost 3 bases and the J segment 4 bases; nucleotides outside the gene matches: 5. CDR3 nucleotides: TGCGCCAGCAGTGACGGAGGACAGGGAAATCAGCCCCAGCATTTT. Amino acid sequence: CASSDGGQGNQPQHF.

This clonotype was seen a handful of times. Mismatch with germline at one junction end may stem from a read error. The chain combines TRBV5-8 with TRBJ1-1; D ambiguous. This CDR3 region has 13 residues. The germline CDR1 and CDR2 sequences are SGHTS and YDEGEE. The CDR3: CASSSGPSPDAFF. DNA of the CDR3: TGTGCCAGCTCCTCCGGGCCCTCGCCTGACGCTTTCTTT.

In regard to this clonotype: The junction and the germline gene differ at one end; a read error may be behind it. The chain employs TRBV7-2 and TRBJ1-1; D is undetermined. Germline CDR1 SGHTA, CDR2 FQGNSA. This CDR3 region has 13 residues. The CDR3 DNA follows: TGTGCCAGCAGCTCTACAGAGGCCACTAAAGCTTTCTTT. Its protein product is CASSSTEATKAFF.

The J gene is TRBJ2-1, the V gene TRBV2; 7 bases line up with TRBD1. Trimming at V came to 6 bases and at J to 7 bases, leaving 15 bases not matched to a gene. The CDR3 spans 16 residues. Germline CDR1 SNHLY, CDR2 FYNNEI. The CDR3 region has the DNA TGTGCCAGCAGGGACCGACAGGGCTATATCATGAATGAGCAGTTCTTC. It encodes CASRDRQGYIMNEQFF.

This clonotype was counted many times. The V call is TRBV6-1, the J call TRBJ2-7; 7 bases map to TRBD1. Germline assignment: CDR1 MNHNS and CDR2 SASEGT. CDR3 length: 14 amino acids. V trimming: 5 bases; J trimming: 0 bases; junction bases outside the gene matches: 4. In nucleotides, the CDR3 is TGTGCCAGCAGTTCTCGGGACAGCTCCTACGAGCAGTACTTC. Amino acids: CASSSRDSSYEQYF.

The chain uses TRBV27 and TRBJ2-5; 10 bases are shared with TRBD1. The CDR3 extends over 15 amino acids. V lost 4 bases, J lost 2 bases, and 4 bases stayed unmatched. Germline CDR1 is MNHEY and CDR2 is SMNVEV (reference sequence). CDR3 region: CASSSPGQGQETQYF. CDR3 nucleotide sequence: TGTGCCAGCAGTTCTCCGGGACAGGGGCAAGAGACCCAGTACTTC.

This clonotype has ten or more counts. The chain combines TRBV20-1 with TRBJ2-3; 10 bases align to TRBD2. CDR3 length: 15 amino acids. Germline V gene data show CDR1 as DFQATT and CDR2 as SNEGSKA (reference sequence). V gave up 5 bases and J gave up 3 bases; unmatched junction bases: 8. The CDR3 DNA is TGCAGTGCTGGGGTAGCGGGAGGTGGGACAGATACGCAGTATTTT. It yields the protein CSAGVAGGGTDTQYF.

This clonotype was observed a few times. The chain links TRBV28 to TRBJ1-2; D is ambiguous. Germline CDR1 reads MDHEN; CDR2 reads SYDVKM. Trimming removed 6 bases at V and 0 bases at J, with 14 bases between. CDR3 length: 15 amino acids. CDR3 DNA: TGTGCCAGCAGGATCTTGTCCGCAACTAACTATGGCTACACCTTC. It yields the protein CASRILSATNYGYTF.

Regarding this clonotype: One end of the junction varies from germline; a read error may be responsible. This chain joins TRBV5-5 and TRBJ2-2, with D possibly being TRBD1 (6 bases). The CDR3 sequence is 15 residues long. Germline lookup yields CDR1 SGHKS and CDR2 YYEKEE (reference sequence). The CDR3 region is CANSTGPTNTGELFF. CDR3 DNA sequence: TGTGCCAACAGCACAGGGCCTACGAACACCGGGGAGCTGTTTTTT.

The chain joins TRBV10-3 to TRBJ2-2, with a tentative D call TRBD2 (6 bases). This CDR3 has 14 residues. Germline CDR1 ENHRY, CDR2 SYGVKD. V was pared by 6 bases and J by 4 bases, with 12 bases between. CDR3 sequence reads: CAISHRTTTGELFF. The DNA for the CDR3 is TGTGCCATCAGCCATCGGACTACCACCGGGGAGCTGTTTTTT.

The rearrangement links TRBV7-9 to TRBJ2-3; 8 bases agree with TRBD1. The junction had 4 bases not matched to a gene; V was cut back by 3 bases and J by 5 bases. The germline gives CDR1 SEHNR, CDR2 FQNEAQ (reference sequence). The CDR3 runs 14 residues. This CDR3 is CASSLGTGRDTQYF. CDR3 nucleotide sequence: TGTGCCAGCAGCTTGGGGACAGGTCGAGATACGCAGTATTTT. Drawing the rest from reference TRBV7-9 and TRBJ2-3, the complete variable domain is DTGVSQNPRHKITKRGQNVTFRCDPISEHNRLYWYRQTLGQGPEFLTYFQNEAQLEKSRLLSDRFSAERPKGSFSTLEIQRTEQGDSAMYLCASSLGTGRDTQYFGPGTRLTVL.

The chain links TRBV5-1 to TRBJ1-1; 8 bases match TRBD1. The CDR3 runs 15 residues. Germline CDR1 SGHRS, CDR2 YFSETQ. The V and J ends lost 4 bases and 4 bases, in that order; junction bases with no gene match: 9. Here the CDR3 reads CASSQGQGKGTEAFF. The CDR3 DNA reads as TGCGCCAGCAGCCAAGGACAGGGAAAGGGCACTGAAGCTTTCTTT.

V usage is TRBV20-1 and J usage is TRBJ2-7, with a possible D match to TRBD1 (5 bases). Trimming pared 3 bases from V and 3 bases from J, leaving 12 bases between. CDR3 length: 13 amino acids. CDR1 and CDR2 (germline): DFQATT, SNEGSKA (reference sequence). CDR3 sequence: CSASQDTYYEQYF. The CDR3 DNA sequence: TGCAGTGCTAGTCAGGACACCTACTACGAGCAGTACTTC.

This clonotype was found many times. The chain uses TRBV20-1 and TRBJ2-3; 9 nucleotides match TRBD2. Germline assignment: CDR1 DFQATT and CDR2 SNEGSKA (reference sequence). This CDR3 has 15 amino acids. V dropped 8 bases and J dropped 2; count of bases not matched to a gene: 11. DNA for the CDR3: TGCAGTACTATGGGGCTAGCGGGATACACAGATACGCAGTATTTT. Its protein is CSTMGLAGYTDTQYF.

This clonotype was picked up a small number of times. This chain joins TRBV9 and TRBJ2-5; TRBD2 agrees at 9 bases. V gave up 4 bases and J gave up 4 bases; unmatched junction bases: 8. CDR3 length: 15 residues. Per germline, CDR1 SGDLS and CDR2 YYNGEE. The CDR3 DNA is TGTGCCAGCAGCTCCTCCGGCGGGGGGGGAGAGACCCAGTACTTC. Translating gives CASSSSGGGGETQYF.

This clonotype was observed at least ten times. This chain joins TRBV28 and TRBJ2-7, with 10 positions matching TRBD1. V lost 5 bases and J lost 6; bases outside the gene matches: 10. This CDR3 spans 15 amino acids. Germline CDR1 is MDHEN and CDR2 is SYDVKM. CDR3 DNA sequence: TGTGCCAGCAGTCCAAGGACAGGGGGATACGGCGAGCAGTACTTC. This sequence encodes CASSPRTGGYGEQYF.

This clonotype occurred a few times. This chain uses TRBV4-1 with TRBJ2-7; the D gene is possibly TRBD1 (5 bases). CDR1 and CDR2 (germline): MGHRA, YSYEKL. CDR3 length: 13 residues. V was clipped by 0 bases and J by 6 bases, with 9 bases between them. The CDR3: CASSQESGFEQYF. The CDR3 region has the DNA TGCGCCAGCAGCCAAGAATCAGGGTTCGAGCAGTACTTC.

This chain connects TRBV28 to TRBJ1-1, with D possibly matching TRBD1 (5 bases). Germline-derived CDR1 and CDR2 are MDHEN and SYDVKM. The CDR3 is 13 amino acids. Between the trimmed V and J ends, which lost 11 bases and 3 bases, there was a span of 16 bases. The CDR3 sequence: CALSEGLHTEAFF. CDR3 in DNA: TGTGCCCTGAGCGAGGGGTTACACACTGAAGCTTTCTTT.

CDR3 sequence (DNA): TGTGCCATCAGTGAGTCGGAGGGGGCAAACATTCAGTACTTC. The encoded protein is CAISESEGANIQYF. The rearrangement links TRBV10-3 to TRBJ2-4, with a possible D match to TRBD1 (7 bases). The germline gives CDR1 ENHRY, CDR2 SYGVKD. The CDR3 has 14 amino acids. V gave up 0 bases and J gave up 6 bases, with 9 bases separating them.

This clonotype showed up many times. This chain links TRBV28 with TRBJ2-7, with 12 bases fitting TRBD2. From germline, CDR1 is MDHEN and CDR2 SYDVKM. The CDR3 has 16 amino acids. Trimming at V came to 5 bases and at J to 0 bases, leaving 5 bases not matched to a gene. Here the CDR3 reads CASSGLAGLSSYEQYF. The CDR3 nucleotides read TGTGCCAGCAGTGGACTAGCGGGATTAAGCTCCTACGAGCAGTACTTC.